The sequence of this TCR beta chain was determined in a study of OX40 agonist ivuxolimab in advanced cancers. Findings and caveats of the study: The mean number of expanded clones was higher in CD8+ T cells than in CD4+.

To note about this clone: The antigen remains undetermined.

Libraries were prepared by immunoSEQ multiplex PCR; TCRdb keeps only in-frame clonotypes and omits some of them. The sample carries tens of thousands of clones, about nine tenths recorded once. Germline CDR1 reads SGHVS; CDR2 reads FQNEAQ. The CDR3 contains 14 residues. V trimming: 5 bases; J trimming: 5 bases; junction bases outside the gene matches: 6. Sequenced material: CD4+ or CD8+ T cells sorted from blood, taken in a trial of the OX40 agonist ivuxolimab. The V and J genes are TRBV7-8 and TRBJ1-3; 7 bases match TRBD1. This clonotype was obtained from an adult with an advanced solid tumor such as melanoma, head and neck, liver or kidney cancer. CDR3 region: CASSTQGGRNTIYF. Written as DNA, the CDR3 is TGTGCCAGCAGCACCCAGGGGGGGAGAAACACCATATATTTT.